The T cell receptor beta chain under discussion was sequenced for a study of T cells in Graves' hyperthyroidism and ophthalmopathy. From RNA transcripts, TCR beta CDR3 regions were amplified. A first-round RT-PCR of the TCR CDR3 used the HTBI primer set. Each CDR3 protein is one row after TCRdb ran MiXCR on the multiplex PCR reads. The sample consists of 380,000 or so distinct CDR3 sequences, 15% to 20% of them appearing once. This clonotype was detected ten times or more. The sample consisted of blood. This clonotype was sampled from a woman aged 18-29 years with Graves' hyperthyroidism.

CDR3 nucleotide sequence: TGTGCCAGCAGCGTAGGGGTCCATCAGCCCCAGCATTTT. Amino acids: CASSVGVHQPQHF. The chain uses TRBV9 and TRBJ1-5; no firm D call. Trimming pared 0 bases from V and 5 bases from J, leaving 6 bases between. Germline CDR1 SGDLS, CDR2 YYNGEE. There are 13 residues in the CDR3.